Listed here is a single T cell receptor beta chain. Its specificity is unknown. V was clipped by 0 bases and J by 2 bases; unmatched bases: 5. Germline CDR1 reads SGHTA; CDR2 reads FQGNSA. The CDR3 spans 17 residues. The data belong to a study of T cells in localized non-small cell lung cancer. Study-wide results and caveats: Of the tissues analyzed, uninvolved adjacent lung showed maximal T cell clonality, greater than tumor.

Assay: immunoSEQ multiplex PCR; the TCRdb copy retains only in-frame clones and omits some. The table has approximately 54,000 clones, 86% seen once. V gene TRBV7-2 combines with J gene TRBJ2-1; 9 bases are shared with TRBD1. The specimen was peripheral blood, collected before any cancer treatment. This TCR was sampled from a woman aged 35 to 69 with stage I lung adenocarcinoma. The chain's CDR3 is CASSLAGTGTTYNEQFF. DNA for the CDR3: TGTGCCAGCAGCTTAGCAGGGACAGGGACGACCTACAATGAGCAGTTCTTC.